These 29 T cell receptor beta chains came from one sample sequenced in a study of shared clonotypes between healthy human individuals. TCRdb's table, derived via immunoSEQ multiplex PCR, lists solely in-frame clones and lacks some. Altogether some 500,000 clones are present, 60% to 80% being singletons, with the ten largest covering approximately 12%. Material for sequencing was PBMCs. The receptor set was obtained from a woman aged 40 to 50 in good health. Some clones in this sample may be carry-over from other donors' samples.

Worth noting for this clone: It is likely a read error: a sequence one base away is far more abundant. The chain is built from TRBV7-9 and TRBJ2-7; weak D call: TRBD2 (6 bases). CDR1 is SEHNR, CDR2 FQNEAQ, per germline (reference sequence). The CDR3 extends over 17 amino acids. CDR3 DNA sequence: TGTGCCAACAGCCCCCCATGGCGGGATGGGCCGACCTACGAGCAGTACTTC. Translation gives CANSPPWRDGPTYEQYF.

About this clone itself: A far larger clone is off by one base, so a read error is likely. The J gene is TRBJ1-1, the V gene TRBV28; D gene uncertain. From germline, CDR1 is MDHEN and CDR2 SYDVKM. The CDR3 totals 12 residues. The CDR3 sequence: CTSSKKDTEAFF. In DNA form, the CDR3 reads TGTACCAGCAGCAAAAAGGACACTGAAGCTTTCTTT.

In regard to this clone: Relative to the germline gene, one junction end is altered; a read error may explain this. The chain recombines TRBV7-1 with TRBJ2-6; D gene uncertain. TRBV7-1 is recorded as an ORF, its role being uncertain. CDR3 length equals 12 residues. In DNA, the CDR3 is TGTGCCAGCGGCTCTGGGGCCAACGTCCTGACTTTC. Translated, it gives CASGSGANVLTF.

Here the CDR3 reads CASSTPSIPYEQYF. The CDR3 DNA reads as TGTGCCAGCAGTACCCCGTCTATCCCATACGAGCAGTACTTC. The chain has TRBV28 and TRBJ2-5, with D hard to call. Judging by the DNA end, TRBJ2-7 fits better; the J call may be wrong. The CDR3 is 14 residues long. The V gene's germline CDR1 is MDHEN and CDR2 SYDVKM.

Points on this clone: The same CDR3 also results from other DNA sequences found in this sample. The genes are TRBV5-1 and TRBJ2-7; TRBD1 aligns across 8 bases. V shed 4 bases and J 2 bases; nucleotides not matched to a gene: 5. Germline CDR1 reads SGHRS; CDR2 reads YFSETQ. There are 14 residues in the CDR3. This CDR3 is CASSKGTGAYEQYF. The CDR3 DNA is TGCGCCAGCAGCAAAGGGACAGGAGCCTACGAGCAGTACTTC. Complete variable domain (other parts from reference TRBV5-1 and TRBJ2-7): KAGVTQTPRYLIKTRGQQVTLSCSPISGHRSVSWYQQTPGQGLQFLFEYFSETQRNKGNFPGRFSGRQFSNSRSEMNVSTLELGDSALYLCASSKGTGAYEQYFGPGTRLTVT.

Comment on this clone: It differs at one base from a far larger clone, so likely a read error. Other DNA sequences of this sample code for an identical CDR3. The chain is built from TRBV4-2 and TRBJ2-1; 9 bases match TRBD2. The CDR3 length is 15 residues. Germline V gives CDR1 LGHNA, CDR2 YNFKEQ. CDR3 protein: CASSQASGTYNEQFF. DNA for the CDR3: TGTGCTAGCAGCCAAGCTAGCGGGACCTACAATGAGCAGTTCTTC.

The CDR3: CSVEDRAGAVDTQYF. The CDR3 DNA is TGCAGCGTTGAAGATCGAGCGGGAGCTGTGGATACGCAGTATTTT. This chain links TRBV29-1 with TRBJ2-3, with 8 bases aligning to TRBD2. Per the germline V gene, CDR1 is SQVTM and CDR2 is ANQGSEA. The junction had 8 bases not matched to a gene; V was cut back by 0 bases and J by 6 bases. CDR3 length equals 15 residues.

The CDR3 DNA follows: TGTGCCAGCAGCCAAGATGTAGCGGGGGGCACAGATACGCAGTATTTT. It translates to CASSQDVAGGTDTQYF. The chain employs TRBV4-2 and TRBJ2-3; TRBD2 matches at 9 bases. Germline V gene lookup returns CDR1 LGHNA and CDR2 YNFKEQ. The CDR3 totals 16 residues. V shed 0 bases, J shed 1 base, and the junction held 2 bases outside the gene matches.

This clone was detected many times. Different DNA sequences within this sample yield the same CDR3. J is TRBJ2-2 and V is TRBV6-4, with 14 bases lining up with TRBD2. The V segment lost 11 bases and the J segment 4 bases; nucleotides outside the gene matches: 9. In germline, CDR1 is MRHNA, CDR2 SNTAGT. The CDR3 runs to 16 residues. The CDR3 DNA sequence: TGTGCCTCCTCGACTAGCGGGAGGGCCGGCACCGGGGAGCTGTTTTTT. This gives the protein CASSTSGRAGTGELFF.

Remarks on this clone: The sample has other DNA sequences that encode this CDR3 too. The rearrangement uses TRBV29-1 and TRBJ1-1; the D is unclear. The CDR3 is 12 residues long. In germline, CDR1 is SQVTM, CDR2 ANQGSEA. V was shortened by 4 bases and J by 2 bases, with 8 bases between the two germline ends. CDR3 loop: CSVGSGNTEAFF. The CDR3 DNA sequence: TGCAGCGTTGGGTCGGGTAACACTGAAGCTTTCTTT.

V is TRBV5-1 and J is TRBJ1-2; TRBD1 is a possible D gene (6 bases). The CDR3 consists of 15 residues. Germline-derived CDR1 and CDR2 are SGHRS and YFSETQ. Trimming took off 3 bases at V and 0 bases at J, with 12 bases between the two ends. CDR3 in DNA: TGCGCCAGCAGCTGGCGGCGGACAGCTAACTATGGCTACACCTTC. Translating gives CASSWRRTANYGYTF.

This chain connects TRBV18 to TRBJ2-1; 9 positions match TRBD1. V gave up 3 bases and J gave up 4 bases; unmatched junction bases: 4. The CDR3 is made up of 15 amino acids. Looked up from germline, CDR1 is KGHSH and CDR2 is LQKENI. CDR3 amino acids: CASSPGDRDYNEQFF. CDR3 DNA: TGTGCCAGCTCACCTGGGGACAGGGATTACAATGAGCAGTTCTTC.

This clone was counted a single time. The chain combines TRBV28 with TRBJ1-1; D gene unclear. The CDR3 extends over 14 amino acids. Germline assignment: CDR1 MDHEN and CDR2 SYDVKM. Trimming cost V 7 bases and J 6 bases, with 18 bases left between them. The CDR3 coding sequence is TGTGCCAGCACCATGCAAGTCGGGTTTTCTGAAGCTTTCTTT. This encodes CASTMQVGFSEAFF.

This rearrangement joins TRBV5-1 to TRBJ2-7; D possibly corresponds to TRBD2 (6 bases). CDR3 size: 16 residues. With 3 bases removed from V and 1 base from J, the gap between germline ends came to 17 bases. CDR1 is SGHRS, CDR2 YFSETQ, per germline. The CDR3: CASSSRSGELSYEQYF. The CDR3 DNA follows: TGCGCCAGCAGCTCCCGGTCGGGGGAACTATCCTACGAGCAGTACTTC.

The V call is TRBV13, the J call TRBJ2-7; perhaps TRBD1 as D (5 bases). With 0 bases removed from V and 4 bases from J, the gap between germline ends came to 7 bases. This CDR3 is 13 amino acids long. Germline lookup yields CDR1 PRHDT and CDR2 FYEKMQ (reference sequence). The CDR3 DNA sequence: TGTGCCAGCAGCTTAGGGGACAAGTACGAGCAGTACTTC. Translated, it gives CASSLGDKYEQYF.

Turning to this clone: This clone may be a read error of a much larger clone one base away. This chain uses TRBV4-1 with TRBJ2-7, with D possibly TRBD2 on 5 matching bases. CDR3 length equals 15 residues. CDR1 and CDR2 (germline): MGHRA, YSYEKL. CDR3: CASGQPRVGSYEQYF. CDR3 nucleotides: TGCGCCAGCGGCCAACCGCGGGTTGGCTCCTACGAGCAGTACTTC.

This chain uses TRBV4-1 with TRBJ2-7, with 7 bases identical to TRBD1. Germline-derived CDR1 and CDR2 are MGHRA and YSYEKL. The CDR3 spans 15 residues. J gave up 1 base and V 4 bases, and 7 bases lay outside the gene matches. CDR3 sequence: CASSPGTARSYEQYF. CDR3 nucleotide sequence: TGCGCCAGCAGCCCCGGGACAGCACGTTCCTACGAGCAGTACTTC.

The chain recombines TRBV7-9 with TRBJ2-4, with 7 nucleotides matching TRBD1. The CDR3 loop spans 17 amino acids. CDR1 is SEHNR and CDR2 is FQNEAQ in the germline V gene (reference sequence). V lost 1 base to trimming and J lost 0 bases; unmatched junction nucleotides: 6. The CDR3 nucleotides are TGTGCCAGCAGCTTAGGAGGGGACAGCCTAGCCAAAAACATTCAGTACTTC. Its protein is CASSLGGDSLAKNIQYF. Variable domain in full (rest from reference TRBV7-9 and TRBJ2-4): DTGVSQNPRHKITKRGQNVTFRCDPISEHNRLYWYRQTLGQGPEFLTYFQNEAQLEKSRLLSDRFSAERPKGSFSTLEIQRTEQGDSAMYLCASSLGGDSLAKNIQYFGAGTRLSVL.

This clone was seen once. V usage is TRBV7-9 and J usage is TRBJ1-1; 7 nucleotides align to TRBD1. V trimming: 5 bases; J trimming: 1 base; junction bases outside the gene matches: 10. Germline V CDR1 and CDR2: SEHNR, FQNEAQ (reference sequence). This CDR3 has 16 amino acids. The CDR3 bases are TGTGCCAGCAGCCCCCCCATCAGGACAGGGAACACTGAAGCTTTCTTT. Translating gives CASSPPIRTGNTEAFF.

This clone has only one observation. The rearrangement links TRBV6-6 to TRBJ2-1, with D hard to call. V gave up 3 bases and J gave up 5 bases, with 8 bases separating them. The CDR3 extends over 13 amino acids. The germline V gene encodes CDR1 MNHNY and CDR2 SVGAGI (reference sequence). The DNA for the CDR3 is TGTGCCAGCAGTTATTCACGCAACAATGAGCAGTTCTTC. It translates to CASSYSRNNEQFF.

The rearrangement uses TRBV6-1 and TRBJ2-7; no reliable D call. V gave up 6 bases and J gave up 0 bases, with 6 bases separating them. The CDR3 is 12 amino acids. Germline CDR1 MNHNS, CDR2 SASEGT. The CDR3 loop is CASSEFSYEQYF. The CDR3 DNA sequence: TGTGCCAGCAGCGAGTTCTCCTACGAGCAGTACTTC.

The rearrangement uses TRBV7-2 and TRBJ2-2, with D perhaps matching TRBD1 (6 bases). Germline V gene data show CDR1 as SGHTA and CDR2 as FQGNSA. The V gene lost 5 bases and the J gene lost 5 bases, with 9 bases spanning the gap. The length of the CDR3 is 13 residues. The DNA for the CDR3 is TGTGCCAGCAGCCGAGACAGGACCGGGGAGCTGTTTTTT. Translating gives CASSRDRTGELFF.

The chain combines TRBV2 with TRBJ2-5; 8 positions match TRBD2. The CDR3 runs 15 residues. Germline trimming cut 6 bases from V and 2 bases from J; bases unmatched to any gene: 8. The germline gives CDR1 SNHLY, CDR2 FYNNEI. The CDR3 bases are TGTGCCAGCAGGTTGGCTAGCGGGTATCAAGAGACCCAGTACTTC. Encoded protein: CASRLASGYQETQYF.

This clone has a handful of counts. This chain links TRBV27 with TRBJ1-5; possibly TRBD1 for D (5 bases). The CDR3 loop spans 15 amino acids. The germline V and J ends were trimmed by 4 bases and 4 bases, with 14 bases remaining between them. Germline lookup yields CDR1 MNHEY and CDR2 SMNVEV (reference sequence). The CDR3 DNA reads as TGTGCCAGCAGTTCCGACAGTTATTCTAATCAGCCCCAGCATTTT. Amino acid sequence: CASSSDSYSNQPQHF.

V and J are TRBV5-4 and TRBJ1-4; D remains unclear. CDR1 and CDR2 (germline): SGHNT, YYREEE (reference sequence). V was pared by 4 bases and J by 5 bases, with 15 bases between. This CDR3 region has 15 residues. The CDR3 region is CASSPGGTLNEKLFF. The DNA of the CDR3 is TGTGCCAGCAGCCCAGGTGGCACCTTGAATGAAAAACTGTTTTTT. Together with reference TRBV5-4 and TRBJ1-4, the CDR3 gives the full variable domain: ETGVTQSPTHLIKTRGQQVTLRCSSQSGHNTVSWYQQALGQGPQFIFQYYREEENGRGNFPPRFSGLQFPNYSSELNVNALELDDSALYLCASSPGGTLNEKLFFGSGTQLSVL.

The V call is TRBV7-2, the J call TRBJ2-7, with 7 bases fitting TRBD2. The J segment lost 0 bases and the V segment lost 0 bases, leaving 2 bases of the junction unmatched. The germline V gene has CDR1 SGHTA and CDR2 FQGNSA. This CDR3 has 15 residues. The chain's CDR3 is CASSLASGNSYEQYF. Here the CDR3 DNA reads TGTGCCAGCAGCTTAGCAAGCGGGAACTCCTACGAGCAGTACTTC.

A few counts support this clone. V is TRBV15 and J is TRBJ2-7; 8 nucleotides match TRBD1. The ends lost 3 bases at V and 3 bases at J; junction bases unmatched: 13. The CDR3 covers 17 residues. The germline V gene encodes CDR1 LNHNV and CDR2 YYDKDF (reference sequence). The CDR3, as DNA: TGTGCCACCAGCAGTCAATTTTCGGGGACAGGAGTCTACGAGCAGTACTTC. This gives the protein CATSSQFSGTGVYEQYF. Full variable domain (rest looked up from reference TRBV15 and TRBJ2-7): DAMVIQNPRYQVTQFGKPVTLSCSQTLNHNVMYWYQQKSSQAPKLLFHYYDKDFNNEADTPDNFQSRRPNTSFCFLDIRSPGLGDTAMYLCATSSQFSGTGVYEQYFGPGTRLTVT.

The rearrangement uses TRBV6-5 and TRBJ2-1; 11 bases match TRBD2. The J segment lost 7 bases and the V segment lost 6 bases, leaving 8 bases of the junction unmatched. In germline, CDR1 is MNHEY, CDR2 SVGAGI. The CDR3 contains 15 residues. CDR3 sequence (DNA): TGTGCCAGCAGAATTACGGCTAGCGGGAGGAATGAGCAGTTCTTC. This translates into CASRITASGRNEQFF.

This chain uses TRBV5-1 with TRBJ2-5; D may be TRBD1 (5 bases). Germline V gene lookup returns CDR1 SGHRS and CDR2 YFSETQ. Trimming cost V 2 bases and J 5 bases, with 13 bases left between them. This CDR3 contains 14 residues. CDR3 sequence reads: CASSFEGARETQYF. The CDR3 DNA reads as TGCGCCAGCAGCTTTGAAGGGGCCCGGGAGACCCAGTACTTC.